A selection of T cell receptor beta chains follows, all from one sample in a study of radiotherapy plus CTLA-4 blockade in lung cancer. The table came from immunoSEQ multiplex PCR; TCRdb's copy has only in-frame clones and leaves some out. The table includes roughly 93,000 clones, approximately 85% detected once. The specimen comprised peripheral blood, sampled from a patient treated with radiotherapy plus ipilimumab. These receptors originate from a human donor with non-small cell lung cancer who had a partial response to radiotherapy plus ipilimumab. Each CDR3 is given with its conserved first and last residue. Fields, in order: J gene, clone size, D gene, V gene, CDR3 DNA, CDR3 protein. A D gene is named only where the DNA matches it firmly. Size tells how often a clone was seen (once, few, many) or the class of an expanded clone, and some rows leave it out.

J: TRBJ1-4
size: -
D: TRBD1
V: TRBV19
DNA: TGTGCCGTTAGGGACAGGAAGAATGAAAAACTGTTTTTT
CDR3: CAVRDRKNEKLFF

J: TRBJ2-5
size: once
D: -
V: TRBV7-2
DNA: TGTGCCAGCAGCTTAGCCGATAGCGGCCAAGAGACCCAGTACTTC
CDR3: CASSLADSGQETQYF

J: TRBJ2-7
size: -
D: TRBD1
V: TRBV7-2
DNA: TGTGCCAGCAGCTCCCGACAGGGTGGGACCTACGAGCAGTACTTC
CDR3: CASSSRQGGTYEQYF

J: TRBJ2-7
size: -
D: -
V: TRBV7-8
DNA: TGTGCCAGCAGTTACCCCCATGAGGGCACCTACGAGCAGTACTTC
CDR3: CASSYPHEGTYEQYF

J: TRBJ2-7
size: -
D: -
V: TRBV5-1
DNA: TGCGCCAGCAGCTTCTCAGGCGCTTCCTACGAGCAGTACTTC
CDR3: CASSFSGASYEQYF

J: TRBJ1-2
size: few
D: TRBD1
V: TRBV28
DNA: TGTGCCAGCAGTTGGGCTTTAGGGACAGCTTCTAACTATGGCTACACCTTC
CDR3: CASSWALGTASNYGYTF

J: TRBJ2-5
size: -
D: -
V: TRBV5-1
DNA: TGCGCCAGCAGCCCGGAGGGCGAGACCCAGTACTTC
CDR3: CASSPEGETQYF

J: TRBJ2-1
size: -
D: TRBD2
V: TRBV6-4
DNA: TGTGCCAGCAGTCCTTACGCGGGAGGGCCGGGTGAGCAGTTCTTC
CDR3: CASSPYAGGPGEQFF

J: TRBJ2-7
size: -
D: -
V: TRBV20-1
DNA: TGCAGTGCTAGACCCGCCTACGAGCAGTACTTC
CDR3: CSARPAYEQYF

J: TRBJ2-7
size: -
D: -
V: TRBV6-6
DNA: TGTGCCAGCACCGCCCCCCGGGGTTCCTACGAGCAGTACTTC
CDR3: CASTAPRGSYEQYF

J: TRBJ2-7
size: -
D: TRBD1
V: TRBV5-1
DNA: TGCGCCAGCAGCTTGCAAGGACAGGGGGACGAGCAGTACTTC
CDR3: CASSLQGQGDEQYF

J: TRBJ1-2
size: -
D: -
V: TRBV29-1
DNA: TGCAGCGCCCGGGGGGGCCGCTATGGCTACACCTTC
CDR3: CSARGGRYGYTF

J: TRBJ1-3
size: -
D: TRBD1
V: TRBV28
DNA: TGTGCCAGCAGTCGGACAGGGGGGCCTGGAAACACCATATATTTT
CDR3: CASSRTGGPGNTIYF

J: TRBJ1-1
size: -
D: -
V: TRBV30
DNA: TGTGCCTGTCAGTTGGGGGGGGTGAACACTGAAGCTTTCTTT
CDR3: CACQLGGVNTEAFF

J: TRBJ1-1
size: few
D: -
V: TRBV7-3
DNA: TGTGCCAGCAGCTCCCATGGGGGGGGTAGAACTGAAGCTTTCTTT
CDR3: CASSSHGGGRTEAFF

J: TRBJ2-2
size: -
D: TRBD2
V: TRBV5-1
DNA: TGCGCCAGCAGCTTCGGGCAGGGACTTACTAGCGGCGGGACCGGGGAGCTGTTTTTT
CDR3: CASSFGQGLTSGGTGELFF

J: TRBJ1-1
size: -
D: -
V: TRBV28
DNA: TGTGCCAGCAGTTCTGTCAGGGGCACTGAAGCTTTCTTT
CDR3: CASSSVRGTEAFF

J: TRBJ2-7
size: -
D: TRBD1
V: TRBV7-8
DNA: TGTGCCAGCAGCTACCCACAGGGGGCAAACCTCTACGAGCAGTACTTC
CDR3: CASSYPQGANLYEQYF